This T cell receptor (beta chain) was found in a study of blood T cell repertoires in COVID-19. This CDR3 is built from 17 residues. In the original workflow: Reference gene primer amplification yielded estimated nucleated cell counts. Here immunoSEQ multiplex PCR was the method, and the copy in TCRdb shows in-frame clones only, minus some. V and J calls and clone size are those listed in that table; D and trimming were worked out from the DNA. Here the sample spans 140,000 to 150,000 clones, about four fifths being singletons. The V gene is TRBV21-1, the J gene TRBJ2-3; whether TRBD2, the table's D call, matches the DNA was not checked. TRBV21-1 is termed a pseudogene. The sample taken for sequencing was PBMCs or T cells enriched from blood (not recorded which). The source is a woman aged 50 to 60 with acute COVID-19. Written as DNA, the CDR3 is TGTGCCAGCAGCAAAGTAGTGCGGGCAAGAAGCACAGATACGCAGTATTTT. It is translated as CASSKVVRARSTDTQYF.